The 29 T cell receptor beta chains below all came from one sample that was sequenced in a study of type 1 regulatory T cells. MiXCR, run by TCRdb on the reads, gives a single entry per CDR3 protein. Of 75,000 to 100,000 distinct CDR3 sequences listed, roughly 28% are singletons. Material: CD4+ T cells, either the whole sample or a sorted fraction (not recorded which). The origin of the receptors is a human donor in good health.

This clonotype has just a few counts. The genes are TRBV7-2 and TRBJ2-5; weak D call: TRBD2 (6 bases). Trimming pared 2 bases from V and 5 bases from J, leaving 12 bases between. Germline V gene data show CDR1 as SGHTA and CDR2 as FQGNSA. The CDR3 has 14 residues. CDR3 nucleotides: TGTGCCAGCAGCTTAACTAGCCAGGTGGAGACCCAGTACTTC. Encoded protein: CASSLTSQVETQYF. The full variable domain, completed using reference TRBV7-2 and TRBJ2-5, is GAGVSQSPSNKVTEKGKDVELRCDPISGHTALYWYRQSLGQGLEFLIYFQGNSAPDKSGLPSDRFSAERTGGSVSTLTIQRTQQEDSAVYLCASSLTSQVETQYFGPGTRLLVL.

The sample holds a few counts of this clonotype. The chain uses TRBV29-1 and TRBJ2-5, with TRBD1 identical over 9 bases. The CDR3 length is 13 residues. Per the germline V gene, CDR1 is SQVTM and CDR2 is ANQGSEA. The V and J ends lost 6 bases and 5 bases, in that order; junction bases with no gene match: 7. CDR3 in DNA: TGCAGCGTATCACAGGGGGCCGGGGAGACCCAGTACTTC. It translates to CSVSQGAGETQYF. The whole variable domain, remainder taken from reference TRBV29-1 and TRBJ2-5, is SAVISQKPSRDICQRGTSLTIQCQVDSQVTMMFWYRQQPGQSLTLIATANQGSEATYESGFVIDKFPISRPNLTFSTLTVSNMSPEDSSIYLCSVSQGAGETQYFGPGTRLLVL.

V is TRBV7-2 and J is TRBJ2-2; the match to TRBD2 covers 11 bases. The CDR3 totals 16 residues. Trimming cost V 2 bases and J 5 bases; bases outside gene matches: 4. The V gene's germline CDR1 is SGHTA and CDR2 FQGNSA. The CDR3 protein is CASSLRIAGGTGELFF. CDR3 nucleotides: TGTGCCAGCAGCTTAAGAATAGCGGGAGGGACCGGGGAGCTGTTTTTT.

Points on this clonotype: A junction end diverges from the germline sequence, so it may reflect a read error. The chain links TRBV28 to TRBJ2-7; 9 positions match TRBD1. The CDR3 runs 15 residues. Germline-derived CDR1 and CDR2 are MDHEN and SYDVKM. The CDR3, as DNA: TGTGCCGGCAGTCAAACCGGGACAGGGACCTACGAGCAGTACTTC. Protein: CAGSQTGTGTYEQYF. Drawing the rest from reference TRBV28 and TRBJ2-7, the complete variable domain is DVKVTQSSRYLVKRTGEKVFLECVQDMDHENMFWYRQDPGLGLRLIYFSYDVKMKEKGDIPEGYSVSREKKERFSLILESASTNQTSMYLCAGSQTGTGTYEQYFGPGTRLTVT.

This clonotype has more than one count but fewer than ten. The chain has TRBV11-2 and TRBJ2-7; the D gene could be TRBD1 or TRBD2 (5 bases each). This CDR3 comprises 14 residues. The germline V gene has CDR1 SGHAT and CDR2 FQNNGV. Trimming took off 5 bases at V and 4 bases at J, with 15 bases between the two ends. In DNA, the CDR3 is TGTGCCAGCAGCCCGGGGCGGCAGGGTTACGAGCAGTACTTC. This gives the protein CASSPGRQGYEQYF.

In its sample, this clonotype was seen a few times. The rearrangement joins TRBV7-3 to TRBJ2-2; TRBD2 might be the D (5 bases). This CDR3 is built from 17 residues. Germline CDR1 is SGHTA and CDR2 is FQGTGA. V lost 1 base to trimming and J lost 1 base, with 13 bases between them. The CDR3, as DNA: TGTGCCAGCAGCTTAATCGGCCTAGCACAGAACACCGGGGAGCTGTTTTTT. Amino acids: CASSLIGLAQNTGELFF. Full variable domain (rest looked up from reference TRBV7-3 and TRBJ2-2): GAGVSQTPSNKVTEKGKYVELRCDPISGHTALYWYRQSLGQGPEFLIYFQGTGAADDSGLPNDRFFAVRPEGSVSTLKIQRTERGDSAVYLCASSLIGLAQNTGELFFGEGSRLTVL.

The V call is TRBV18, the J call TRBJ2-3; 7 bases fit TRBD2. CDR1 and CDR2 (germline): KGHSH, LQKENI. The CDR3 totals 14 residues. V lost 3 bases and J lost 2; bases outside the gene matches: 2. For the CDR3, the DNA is TGTGCCAGCTCACCGAGACTAGCCACAGATACGCAGTATTTT. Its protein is CASSPRLATDTQYF.

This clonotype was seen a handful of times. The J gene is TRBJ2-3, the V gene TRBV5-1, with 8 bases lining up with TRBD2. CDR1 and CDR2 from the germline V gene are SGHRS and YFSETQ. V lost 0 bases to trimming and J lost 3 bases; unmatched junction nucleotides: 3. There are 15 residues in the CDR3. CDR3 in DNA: TGCGCCAGCAGCTTGGGGACTAGCTGGACAGATACGCAGTATTTT. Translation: CASSLGTSWTDTQYF.

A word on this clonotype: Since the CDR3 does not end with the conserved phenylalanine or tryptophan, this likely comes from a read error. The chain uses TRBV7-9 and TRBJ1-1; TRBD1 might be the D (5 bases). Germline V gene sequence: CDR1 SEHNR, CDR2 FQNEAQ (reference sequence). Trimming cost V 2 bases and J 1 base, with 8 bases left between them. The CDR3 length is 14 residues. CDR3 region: CASSLTGSNTEAFL. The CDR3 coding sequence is TGTGCCAGCAGCTTAACAGGATCGAACACTGAAGCTTTCTTA.

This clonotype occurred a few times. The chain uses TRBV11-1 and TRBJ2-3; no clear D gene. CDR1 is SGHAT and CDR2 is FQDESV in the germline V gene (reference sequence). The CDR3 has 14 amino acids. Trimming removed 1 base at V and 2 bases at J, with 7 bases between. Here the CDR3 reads CASSLEVVTDTQYF. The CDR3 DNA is TGTGCCAGCAGCTTAGAGGTTGTCACAGATACGCAGTATTTT. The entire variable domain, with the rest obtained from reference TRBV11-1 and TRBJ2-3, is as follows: EAEVAQSPRYKITEKSQAVAFWCDPISGHATLYWYRQILGQGPELLVQFQDESVVDDSQLPKDRFSAERLKGVDSTLKIQPAELGDSAMYLCASSLEVVTDTQYFGPGTRLTVL.

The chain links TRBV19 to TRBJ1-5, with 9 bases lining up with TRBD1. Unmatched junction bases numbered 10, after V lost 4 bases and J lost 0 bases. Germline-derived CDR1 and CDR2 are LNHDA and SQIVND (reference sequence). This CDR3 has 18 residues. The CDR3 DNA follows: TGTGCCAGTAGTACGGAACCGGGACAGGGTCTTAGCAATCAGCCCCAGCATTTT. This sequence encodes CASSTEPGQGLSNQPQHF.

The CDR3 DNA follows: TGCAGTGCTGGGAGACTAGCGGGACGAGAGCAGTTCTTC. Translation gives CSAGRLAGREQFF. The J gene is TRBJ2-1, the V gene TRBV20-1; 11 bases align to TRBD2. V dropped 5 bases and J dropped 10; count of bases not matched to a gene: 7. Germline values: CDR1 DFQATT, CDR2 SNEGSKA (reference sequence). The CDR3 has 13 residues.

CDR3 in amino acids: CASSQVKESASNQPQHF. The CDR3 DNA reads TGCGCCAGCAGCCAAGTGAAAGAGTCAGCGAGCAATCAGCCCCAGCATTTT. This chain connects TRBV4-1 to TRBJ1-5; D unclear. CDR1 is MGHRA, CDR2 YSYEKL, per germline. V was cut by 1 base and J by 1 base, with 14 bases left in between. The CDR3 has 17 residues.

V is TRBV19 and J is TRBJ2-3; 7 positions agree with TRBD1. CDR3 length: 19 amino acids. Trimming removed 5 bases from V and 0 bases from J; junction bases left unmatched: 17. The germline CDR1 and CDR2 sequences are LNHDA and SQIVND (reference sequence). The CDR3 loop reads CASSVELGQPKLSTDTQYF. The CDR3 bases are TGTGCCAGTAGTGTCGAATTGGGACAGCCGAAACTGAGCACAGATACGCAGTATTTT.

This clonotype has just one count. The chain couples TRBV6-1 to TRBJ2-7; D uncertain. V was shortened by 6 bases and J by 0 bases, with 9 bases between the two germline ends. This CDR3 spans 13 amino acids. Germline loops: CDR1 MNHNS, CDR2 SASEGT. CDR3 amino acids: CASRRDGSYEQYF. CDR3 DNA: TGTGCCAGCAGACGAGACGGCTCCTACGAGCAGTACTTC.

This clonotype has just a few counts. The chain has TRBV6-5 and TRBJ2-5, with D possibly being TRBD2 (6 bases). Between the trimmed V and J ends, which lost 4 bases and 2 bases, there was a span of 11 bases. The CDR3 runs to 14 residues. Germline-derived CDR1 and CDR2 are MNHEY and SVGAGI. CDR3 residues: CASSSGTAQETQYF. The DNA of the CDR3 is TGTGCCAGCAGTTCAGGGACTGCACAAGAGACCCAGTACTTC.

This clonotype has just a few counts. The CDR3 region is CASNGQGSDTQYF. CDR3 coding DNA: TGTGCCAGCAACGGACAGGGATCAGATACGCAGTATTTT. V gene TRBV2 combines with J gene TRBJ2-3, with 8 bases lining up with TRBD1. Germline CDR1 is SNHLY and CDR2 is FYNNEI. J gave up 4 bases and V 7 bases, and 4 bases lay outside the gene matches. The CDR3 spans 13 residues. The full variable domain, in which reference TRBV2 and TRBJ2-3 provide the parts outside the CDR3, is EPEVTQTPSHQVTQMGQEVILRCVPISNHLYFYWYRQILGQKVEFLVSFYNNEISEKSEIFDDQFSVERPDGSNFTLKIRSTKLEDSAMYFCASNGQGSDTQYFGPGTRLTVL.

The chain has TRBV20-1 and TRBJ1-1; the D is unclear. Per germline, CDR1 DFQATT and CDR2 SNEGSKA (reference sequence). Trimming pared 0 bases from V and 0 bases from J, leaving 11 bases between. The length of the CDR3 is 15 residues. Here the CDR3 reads CSARDIKWLNTEAFF. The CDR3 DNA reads TGCAGTGCTAGAGATATCAAGTGGCTGAACACTGAAGCTTTCTTT.

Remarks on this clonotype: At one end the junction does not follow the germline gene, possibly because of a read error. CDR3 nucleotides: TGTGCCAGCAGTTACTCAGTAGGGGCGAACACCGGGGGGCTGTTTTTT. Its translation: CASSYSVGANTGGLFF. This sequence joins TRBV6-5 and TRBJ2-2; TRBD2 is a possible D gene (6 bases). The CDR3 is made up of 16 amino acids. CDR1 is MNHEY and CDR2 is SVGAGI in the germline V gene.

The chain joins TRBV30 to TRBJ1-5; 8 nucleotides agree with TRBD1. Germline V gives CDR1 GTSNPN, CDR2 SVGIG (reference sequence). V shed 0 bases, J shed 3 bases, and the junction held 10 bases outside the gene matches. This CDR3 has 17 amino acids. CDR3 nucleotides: TGTGCCTGGAGTGTTGGCTCGGGACAGGCTACCAATCAGCCCCAGCATTTT. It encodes CAWSVGSGQATNQPQHF.

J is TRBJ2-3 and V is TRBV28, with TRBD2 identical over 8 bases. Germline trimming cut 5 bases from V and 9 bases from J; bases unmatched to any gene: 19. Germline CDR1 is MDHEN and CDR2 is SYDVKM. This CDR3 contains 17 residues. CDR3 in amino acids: CASSRGSGSGSLGTQYF. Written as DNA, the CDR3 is TGTGCCAGCAGTCGTGGAAGCGGGAGCGGGAGTTTGGGAACGCAGTATTTT.

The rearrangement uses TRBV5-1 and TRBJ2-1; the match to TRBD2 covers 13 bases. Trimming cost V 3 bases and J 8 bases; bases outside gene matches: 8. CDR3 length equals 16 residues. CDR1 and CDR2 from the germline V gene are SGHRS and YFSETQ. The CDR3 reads CASSSRGLAGVDEQFF. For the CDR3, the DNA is TGCGCCAGCAGCTCAAGAGGACTAGCGGGAGTAGATGAGCAGTTCTTC.

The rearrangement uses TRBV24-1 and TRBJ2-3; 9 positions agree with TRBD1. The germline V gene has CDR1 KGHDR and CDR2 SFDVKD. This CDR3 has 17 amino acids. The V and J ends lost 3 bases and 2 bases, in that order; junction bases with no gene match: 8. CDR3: CATSDPPGQGHTDTQYF. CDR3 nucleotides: TGTGCCACCAGTGATCCGCCGGGACAGGGTCACACAGATACGCAGTATTTT.

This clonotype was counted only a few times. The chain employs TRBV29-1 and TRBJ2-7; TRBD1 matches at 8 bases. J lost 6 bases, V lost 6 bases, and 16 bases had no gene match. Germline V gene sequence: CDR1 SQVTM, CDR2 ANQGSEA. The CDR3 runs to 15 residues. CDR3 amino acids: CSVAFAGTGRPEQYF. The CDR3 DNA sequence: TGCAGCGTCGCATTCGCCGGGACAGGTAGACCCGAGCAGTACTTC.

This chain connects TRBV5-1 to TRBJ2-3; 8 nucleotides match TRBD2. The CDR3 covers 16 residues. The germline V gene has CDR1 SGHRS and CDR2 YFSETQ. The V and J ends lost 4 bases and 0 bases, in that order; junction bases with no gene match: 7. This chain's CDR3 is CASSRLATTSTDTQYF. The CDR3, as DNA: TGCGCCAGCAGCCGACTAGCGACAACTAGCACAGATACGCAGTATTTT.

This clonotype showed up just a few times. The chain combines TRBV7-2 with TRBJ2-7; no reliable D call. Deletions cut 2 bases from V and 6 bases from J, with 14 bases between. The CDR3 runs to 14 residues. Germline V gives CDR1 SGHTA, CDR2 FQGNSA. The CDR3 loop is CASSLTEFGVEQYF. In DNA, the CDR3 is TGTGCCAGCAGCTTAACGGAATTTGGGGTCGAGCAGTACTTC.

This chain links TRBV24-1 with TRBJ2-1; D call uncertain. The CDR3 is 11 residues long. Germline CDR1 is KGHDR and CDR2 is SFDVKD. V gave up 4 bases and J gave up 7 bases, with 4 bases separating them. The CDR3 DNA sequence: TGTGCCACCAGTGAGGAGAATGAGCAGTTCTTC. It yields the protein CATSEENEQFF.

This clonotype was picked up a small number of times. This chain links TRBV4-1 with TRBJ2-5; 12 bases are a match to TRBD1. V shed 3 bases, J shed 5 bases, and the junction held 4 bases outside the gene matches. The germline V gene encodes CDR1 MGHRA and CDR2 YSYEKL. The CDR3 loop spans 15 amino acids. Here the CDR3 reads CASSQRDRGRETQYF. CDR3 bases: TGCGCCAGCAGCCAGCGGGACAGGGGGCGGGAGACCCAGTACTTC.

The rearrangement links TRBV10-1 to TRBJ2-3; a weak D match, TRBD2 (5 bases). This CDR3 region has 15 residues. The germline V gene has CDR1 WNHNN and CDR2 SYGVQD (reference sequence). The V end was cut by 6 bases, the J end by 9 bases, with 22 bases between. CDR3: CASREDQVSGRTQYF. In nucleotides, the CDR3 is TGCGCCAGCAGGGAGGATCAGGTTTCCGGCCGGACGCAGTATTTT.